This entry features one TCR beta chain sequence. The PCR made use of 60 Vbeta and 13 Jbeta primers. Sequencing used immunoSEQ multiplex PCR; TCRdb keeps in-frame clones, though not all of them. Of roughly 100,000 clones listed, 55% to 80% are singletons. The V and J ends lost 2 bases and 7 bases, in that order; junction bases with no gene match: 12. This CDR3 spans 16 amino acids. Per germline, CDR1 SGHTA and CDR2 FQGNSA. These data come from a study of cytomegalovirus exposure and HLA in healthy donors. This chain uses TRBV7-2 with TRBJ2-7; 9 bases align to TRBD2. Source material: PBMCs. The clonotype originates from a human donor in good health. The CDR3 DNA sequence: TGTGCCAGCAGCTTACCTTTTAGCGGGAGTAGGGTTGAGCAGTACTTC. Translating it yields CASSLPFSGSRVEQYF.